This T cell receptor (beta chain) was captured in a study of T cell responses to AZD1222 COVID-19 vaccine. This clone was seen once. V dropped 0 bases and J dropped 6 bases, with 10 bases sitting between them. This CDR3 spans 14 amino acids. Per the germline V gene, CDR1 is SGHDT and CDR2 is YYEEEE. Sequencing was performed with immunoSEQ multiplex PCR; in TCRdb, only in-frame clones are kept and a portion is missing. Among around 84,000 clones listed, approximately 83% were seen once. Specimen: peripheral blood, collected 28 days after the second AZD1222 dose. The TCR comes from an adult who received the AZD1222 COVID-19 vaccine. V is TRBV5-6 and J is TRBJ1-5; D may be TRBD1 (5 bases). The CDR3 protein is CASSLGGAGQPQHF. The CDR3 coding sequence is TGTGCCAGCAGCTTGGGTGGGGCAGGTCAGCCCCAGCATTTT.